This record looks at one T cell receptor beta chain sequence and its context. Its antigen is not known. These data belong to a study of cytomegalovirus exposure and HLA in healthy donors. Broader study findings: Cytomegalovirus association was assigned to about 180 TCR beta chains.

V lost 2 bases, J lost 5 bases, and 10 bases lay in between. The CDR3 consists of 13 residues. Germline assignment: CDR1 SGDLS and CDR2 YYNGEE. The PCR had 60 Vbeta and 13 Jbeta primers. The protocol was immunoSEQ multiplex PCR, while the TCRdb copy is restricted to in-frame clones and leaves out a portion. Found here are 35,000 to 45,000 clones, approximately 55% of them singletons; the top ten hold around 10%. Donors consisted of healthy bone marrow donors. The chain uses TRBV9 and TRBJ2-5; weak D call: TRBD1 (5 bases). Sequences were obtained from PBMCs. The sequence was obtained from a human donor in good health. In DNA form, the CDR3 reads TGTGCCAGCAGCGTCGACAGTATGGAGACCCAGTACTTC. Translation gives CASSVDSMETQYF.